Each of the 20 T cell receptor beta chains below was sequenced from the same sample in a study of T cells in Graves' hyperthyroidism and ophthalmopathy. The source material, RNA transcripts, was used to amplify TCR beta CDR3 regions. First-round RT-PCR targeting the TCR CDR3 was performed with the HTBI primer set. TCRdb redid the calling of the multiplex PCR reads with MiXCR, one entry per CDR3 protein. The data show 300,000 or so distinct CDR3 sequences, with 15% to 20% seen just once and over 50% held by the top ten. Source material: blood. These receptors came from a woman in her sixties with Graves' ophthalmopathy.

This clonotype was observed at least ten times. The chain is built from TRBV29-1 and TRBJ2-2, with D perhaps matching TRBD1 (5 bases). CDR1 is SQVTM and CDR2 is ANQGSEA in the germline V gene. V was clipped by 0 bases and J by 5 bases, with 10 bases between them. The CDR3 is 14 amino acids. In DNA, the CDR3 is TGCAGCGTTGAAGAGCAAGCAGGGACCGGGGAGCTGTTTTTT. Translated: CSVEEQAGTGELFF.

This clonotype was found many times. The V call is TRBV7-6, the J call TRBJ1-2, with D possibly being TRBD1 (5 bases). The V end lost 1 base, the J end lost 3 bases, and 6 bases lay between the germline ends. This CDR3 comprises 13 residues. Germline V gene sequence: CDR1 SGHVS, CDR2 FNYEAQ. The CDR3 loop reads CASSLGGDYGYTF. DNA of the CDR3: TGTGCCAGCAGCTTAGGGGGGGACTATGGCTACACCTTC.

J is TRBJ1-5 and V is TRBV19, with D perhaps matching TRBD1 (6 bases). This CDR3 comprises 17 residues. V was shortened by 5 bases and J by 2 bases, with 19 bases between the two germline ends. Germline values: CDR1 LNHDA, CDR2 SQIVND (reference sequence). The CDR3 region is CASSPRGKGGGNQPQHF. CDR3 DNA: TGTGCCAGTAGTCCCCGAGGAAAGGGGGGGGGCAATCAGCCCCAGCATTTT.

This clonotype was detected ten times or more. CDR3 sequence: CASSFNQPQHF. The CDR3 DNA is TGTGCCAGCAGCTTTAATCAGCCCCAGCATTTT. The chain uses TRBV5-8 and TRBJ1-5, with D hard to call. In germline, CDR1 is SGHTS, CDR2 YDEGEE. The ends were cut back, 2 bases at V and 4 bases at J, with 1 base in the middle. The CDR3 has 11 amino acids.

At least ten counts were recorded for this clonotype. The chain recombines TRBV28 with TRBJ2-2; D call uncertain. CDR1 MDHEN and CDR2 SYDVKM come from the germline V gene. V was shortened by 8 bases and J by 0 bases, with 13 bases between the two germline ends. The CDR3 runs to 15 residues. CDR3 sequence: CASATVLANTGELFF. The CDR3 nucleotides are TGTGCCAGCGCGACGGTTCTAGCGAACACCGGGGAGCTGTTTTTT.

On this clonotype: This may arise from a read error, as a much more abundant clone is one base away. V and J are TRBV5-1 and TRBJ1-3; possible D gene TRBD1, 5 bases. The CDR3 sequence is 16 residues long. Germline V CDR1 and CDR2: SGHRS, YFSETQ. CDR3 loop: CASIGDGGLSGTTIYF. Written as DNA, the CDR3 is TGCGCCAGCATCGGGGACGGCGGCCTCTCTGGAACCACCATATATTTT.

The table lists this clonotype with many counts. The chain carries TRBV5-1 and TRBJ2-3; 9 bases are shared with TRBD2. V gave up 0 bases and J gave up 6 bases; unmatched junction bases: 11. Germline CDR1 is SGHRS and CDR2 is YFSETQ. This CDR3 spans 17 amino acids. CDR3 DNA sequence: TGCGCCAGCAGCTTGGGGGTTAGCGGGAGTTTCACGGATACGCAGTATTTT. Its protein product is CASSLGVSGSFTDTQYF.

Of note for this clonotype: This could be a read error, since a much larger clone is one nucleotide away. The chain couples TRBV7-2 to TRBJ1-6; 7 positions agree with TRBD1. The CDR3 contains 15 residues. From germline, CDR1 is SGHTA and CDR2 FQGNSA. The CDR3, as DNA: TGTGCCAGCAGCTGGGGCAGGGGGTATAGTTCACCCCTCCACTTT. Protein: CASSWGRGYSSPLHF.

DNA for the CDR3: TGTGCCAGCAGCTTAAATCCATACTCGCGGGAGAAGAACACTGAAGCTTTCTTT. Residues: CASSLNPYSREKNTEAFF. The rearrangement uses TRBV7-9 and TRBJ1-1; D is unresolved. Germline V CDR1 and CDR2: SEHNR, FQNEAQ (reference sequence). Between the trimmed V and J ends, which lost 2 bases and 1 base, there was a span of 20 bases. This CDR3 has 18 residues.

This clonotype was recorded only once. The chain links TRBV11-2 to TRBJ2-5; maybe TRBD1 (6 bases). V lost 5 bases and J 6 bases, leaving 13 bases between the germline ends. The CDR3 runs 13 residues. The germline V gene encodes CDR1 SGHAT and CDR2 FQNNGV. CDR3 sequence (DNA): TGTGCCAGCAGCACGGTTCAGGGGAAGACCCAGTACTTC. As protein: CASSTVQGKTQYF.

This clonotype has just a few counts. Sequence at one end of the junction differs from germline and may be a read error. For the CDR3, the DNA is TGTGTCACCAGCAGAGATGATTTACAGGGCTACGAGCAGTACTTC. It is translated as CVTSRDDLQGYEQYF. The gene calls are TRBV15 and TRBJ2-7; D is possibly TRBD1 (6 bases). CDR1 and CDR2 from the germline V gene are LNHNV and YYDKDF (reference sequence). This CDR3 spans 15 amino acids.

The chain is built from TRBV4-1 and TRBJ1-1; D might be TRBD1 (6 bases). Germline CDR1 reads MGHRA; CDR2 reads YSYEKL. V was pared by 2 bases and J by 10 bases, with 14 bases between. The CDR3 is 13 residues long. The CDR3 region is CASSQLYRALAFF. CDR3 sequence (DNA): TGCGCCAGCAGCCAATTATACAGGGCCTTAGCTTTCTTT.

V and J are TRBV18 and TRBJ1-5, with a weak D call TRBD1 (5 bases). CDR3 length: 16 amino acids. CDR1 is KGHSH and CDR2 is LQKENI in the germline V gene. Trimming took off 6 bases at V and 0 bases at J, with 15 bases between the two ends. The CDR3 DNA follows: TGTGCCAGCTCCCAGGGTTCGGCCAGTAGCAATCAGCCCCAGCATTTT. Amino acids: CASSQGSASSNQPQHF.

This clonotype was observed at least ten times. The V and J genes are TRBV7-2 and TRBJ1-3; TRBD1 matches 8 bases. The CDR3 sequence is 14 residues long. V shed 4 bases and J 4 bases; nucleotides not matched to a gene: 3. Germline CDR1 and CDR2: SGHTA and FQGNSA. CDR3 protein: CASSSRQGGNTIYF. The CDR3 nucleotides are TGTGCCAGCAGCTCGAGACAGGGGGGAAACACCATATATTTT.

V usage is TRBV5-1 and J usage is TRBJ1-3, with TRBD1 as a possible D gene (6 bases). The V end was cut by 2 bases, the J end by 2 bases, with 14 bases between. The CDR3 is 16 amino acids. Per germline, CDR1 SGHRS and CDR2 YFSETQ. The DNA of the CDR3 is TGCGCCAGCAGCTTTACAGGGAGCGCTACTGGAAACACCATATATTTT. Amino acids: CASSFTGSATGNTIYF. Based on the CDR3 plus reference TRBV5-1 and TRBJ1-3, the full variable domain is KAGVTQTPRYLIKTRGQQVTLSCSPISGHRSVSWYQQTPGQGLQFLFEYFSETQRNKGNFPGRFSGRQFSNSRSEMNVSTLELGDSALYLCASSFTGSATGNTIYFGEGSWLTVV.

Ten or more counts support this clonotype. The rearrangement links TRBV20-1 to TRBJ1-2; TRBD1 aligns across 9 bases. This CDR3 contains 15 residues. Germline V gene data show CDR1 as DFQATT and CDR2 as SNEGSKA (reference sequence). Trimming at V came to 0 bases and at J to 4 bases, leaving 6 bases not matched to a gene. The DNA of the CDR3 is TGCAGTGCTAGAGATCGACGGACAGGGGCCTATGGCTACACCTTC. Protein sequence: CSARDRRTGAYGYTF.

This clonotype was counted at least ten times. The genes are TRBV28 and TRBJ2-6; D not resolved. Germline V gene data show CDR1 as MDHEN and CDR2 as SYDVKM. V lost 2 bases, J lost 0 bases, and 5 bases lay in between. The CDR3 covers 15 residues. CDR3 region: CASSLPGSGANVLTF. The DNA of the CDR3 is TGTGCCAGCAGTTTACCCGGCTCTGGGGCCAACGTCCTGACTTTC. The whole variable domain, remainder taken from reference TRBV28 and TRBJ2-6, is DVKVTQSSRYLVKRTGEKVFLECVQDMDHENMFWYRQDPGLGLRLIYFSYDVKMKEKGDIPEGYSVSREKKERFSLILESASTNQTSMYLCASSLPGSGANVLTFGAGSRLTVL.

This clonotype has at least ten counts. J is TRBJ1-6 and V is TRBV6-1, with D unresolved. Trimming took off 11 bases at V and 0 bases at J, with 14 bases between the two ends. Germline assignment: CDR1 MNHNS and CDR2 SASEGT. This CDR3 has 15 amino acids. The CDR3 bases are TGTGCCGGTCGGTCCTTGAGCTCCTATAATTCACCCCTCCACTTT. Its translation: CAGRSLSSYNSPLHF.

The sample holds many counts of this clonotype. The CDR3 DNA is TGTGCCAGCAGTACCACTCGCGACACAGATACGCAGTATTTT. Encoded protein: CASSTTRDTDTQYF. This rearrangement joins TRBV28 to TRBJ2-3; no clear D gene. From germline, CDR1 is MDHEN and CDR2 SYDVKM. The CDR3 consists of 14 residues. Trimming shortened V by 5 bases and J by 2 bases, and 11 bases separated the two germline ends.

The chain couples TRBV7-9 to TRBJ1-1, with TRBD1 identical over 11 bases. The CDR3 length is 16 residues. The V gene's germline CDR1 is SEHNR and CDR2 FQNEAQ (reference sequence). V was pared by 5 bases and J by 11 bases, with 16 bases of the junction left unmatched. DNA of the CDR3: TGTGCCAGCAGCCCGGGGGTAGGACAGGGGGCCCCTGGGGCTTTCTTT. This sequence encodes CASSPGVGQGAPGAFF. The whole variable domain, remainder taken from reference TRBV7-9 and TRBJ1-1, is DTGVSQNPRHKITKRGQNVTFRCDPISEHNRLYWYRQTLGQGPEFLTYFQNEAQLEKSRLLSDRFSAERPKGSFSTLEIQRTEQGDSAMYLCASSPGVGQGAPGAFFGQGTRLTVV.